A selection of T cell receptor beta chains follows, all from one sample in a study of blood T cell repertoires in COVID-19. The method was immunoSEQ multiplex PCR; TCRdb's version includes in-frame clones alone and lacks a portion of them. The profile shows some 180,000 clones, around 86% of them singletons. Sequencing was carried out using peripheral blood. The receptors were gathered from a woman older than 75 with COVID-19, enrolled during active disease. The CDR3 runs from the conserved cysteine through the conserved F or W. D genes are given only for firm matches. Rows give clone size only sometimes, using once, few, many, or a class for an expanded clone.

>-|TRBD1|TRBJ1-2|TRBV7-8
TGTGCCAGCAGCTTAAGTGGACAGGGGTCCTATGGCTACACCTTC
CASSLSGQGSYGYTF
>once|-|TRBJ2-3|TRBV24-1
TGTGCCACCAGTGATATCGGGATGGGCACAGATACGCAGTATTTT
CATSDIGMGTDTQYF
>-|TRBD2|TRBJ2-7|TRBV25-1
TGTGCCAGCAGATCTAGCGGGACATTCGTCGAGCAGTACTTC
CASRSSGTFVEQYF
>-|TRBD2|TRBJ2-7|TRBV7-3
TGTGCCAGCAGCTTAGGGCCTAGCGGGAGCTCCTACGAGCAGTACTTC
CASSLGPSGSSYEQYF
>once|TRBD2|TRBJ2-7|TRBV3-1/TRBV3-2
TGTGCCAGCAGCCAGACTAGCGACCGCTTTTACGAGCAGTACTTC
CASSQTSDRFYEQYF
>-|-|TRBJ2-1|TRBV9
TGTGCCAGCAGCGTATTCTGGGCTAGCTACGATGAGCAGTTCTTC
CASSVFWASYDEQFF
>-|-|TRBJ2-7|TRBV9
TGTGCCAGCAGCGTAGGCGGGTTAGCCTACGAGCAGTACTTC
CASSVGGLAYEQYF
>once|-|TRBJ2-7|TRBV6-6
TGTGCCAGCAGGGAGGATAGCTTCTACGAGCAGTACTTC
CASREDSFYEQYF
>-|-|TRBJ2-1|TRBV11-2
TGTGCCAGCAGCTTACTCAAGGCAGGGGACCAGTTCTTC
CASSLLKAGDQFF
>-|-|TRBJ1-6|TRBV28
TGTGCCAGCAGGAGGGTTAATAATTCACCCCTCCACTTT
CASRRVNNSPLHF
>-|-|TRBJ2-3|TRBV7-2
TGTGCCAGCAGCCCACTACCACAGGGAAGGACAGATACGCAGTATTTT
CASSPLPQGRTDTQYF
>-|TRBD1|TRBJ1-6|TRBV2
TGTGCCAGCAACCAGGGGGGCCCTCTTAATTCACCCCTCCACTTT
CASNQGGPLNSPLHF
>-|-|TRBJ1-5|TRBV4-1
TGCGCCAGCAGCCAAGAGGGGGGGCGCTTAAGCAATCAGCCCCAGCATTTT
CASSQEGGRLSNQPQHF
>-|TRBD2|TRBJ2-5|TRBV4-3
TGCGCCAGCAGCCACGGGAATAGCGGGGGAGAGACCCAGTACTTC
CASSHGNSGGETQYF
>-|-|TRBJ1-1|TRBV15
TGTGCCACCAGCACGGCGGCGGGGGGATTTTACACTGAAGCTTTCTTT
CATSTAAGGFYTEAFF
>-|-|TRBJ1-2|TRBV4-2
TGTGCCAGCAGCCAAGATCTAGGGGGGGCGACTCCCGACGGTAACTATGGCTACACCTTC
CASSQDLGGATPDGNYGYTF
>-|TRBD1|TRBJ2-2|TRBV9
TGTGCCAGCAGCGTAGTAGGGACAGGGTCCAGGCGGGAGCTGTTTTTT
CASSVVGTGSRRELFF
>-|TRBD2|TRBJ2-1|TRBV5-1
TGCGCCAGCAGCTTGACAATAGCGGGAGGGTACAATGAGCAGTTCTTC
CASSLTIAGGYNEQFF
>-|TRBD1|TRBJ1-5|TRBV19
TGTGCCAGTAGTATTGGACAGGACGGCAATCAGCCCCAGCATTTT
CASSIGQDGNQPQHF
>-|TRBD1|TRBJ1-2|TRBV7-8
TGTGCCAGCAGAAATTACCTTTCCGGGACAGGGGGCGATGGCTACACCTTC
CASRNYLSGTGGDGYTF
>-|-|TRBJ1-1|TRBV28
TGTGCCAGCAGGACCGAGCTCGGGGCTTTCTTT
CASRTELGAFF
>-|TRBD1|TRBJ1-2|TRBV10-3
TGTGCCATCAGTGAGTCGTTGGACAGGGCTGGCTACACCTTC
CAISESLDRAGYTF
>-|-|TRBJ2-7|TRBV28
TGTGCCAGCAGTTTATCTTTCTACGAGCAGTACTTC
CASSLSFYEQYF
>once|TRBD2|TRBJ2-1|TRBV7-3
TGTGCCAGCAGCTTAGCGGGAGGCACGAACAATGAGCAGTTCTTC
CASSLAGGTNNEQFF
>-|-|TRBJ2-7|TRBV6-2/TRBV6-3
TGTGCCAGCAGCACAAACAGGGAACGTGGCGAGCAGTACTTC
CASSTNRERGEQYF
>-|TRBD2|TRBJ2-7|TRBV6-4
TGTGCCAGCAGTGGCCTCCGGGAGGATTACGAGCAGTACTTC
CASSGLREDYEQYF
>-|TRBD1|TRBJ1-1|TRBV3-1/TRBV3-2
TGTGCCAGCAGCGTTTCGGGACAGGGGAACACTGAAGCTTTCTTT
CASSVSGQGNTEAFF
>-|-|TRBJ2-5|TRBV5-8
TGTGCCAGCAGCTTGACCTGGACAGCCCAAGAGACCCAGTACTTC
CASSLTWTAQETQYF
>-|-|TRBJ1-4|TRBV10-3
TGTGCCACCGGGTGGGGGCCGAATGAAAAACTGTTTTTT
CATGWGPNEKLFF
>-|TRBD1|TRBJ1-4|TRBV27
TGTGCCAGCGGGGACAGGGGGCAGGCTAATGAAAAACTGTTTTTT
CASGDRGQANEKLFF
>once|-|TRBJ1-5|TRBV10-3
TGTGCCATCAGGACAGGAGATAATCAGCCCCAGCATTTT
CAIRTGDNQPQHF
>-|-|TRBJ2-7|TRBV7-2
TGTGCCAGCAGCTTTTCTTCCGGGAAGCTCCAGGAGCAGTACTTC
CASSFSSGKLQEQYF
>-|TRBD1|TRBJ1-2|TRBV18
TGTGCCAGCTCACCATCACAGGGGACAGGATCAGGGGGCTACACCTTC
CASSPSQGTGSGGYTF
>-|TRBD1|TRBJ2-7|TRBV27
TGTGCCAGCAGAAGAACAGGGGTTATACACGAGCAGTACTTC
CASRRTGVIHEQYF
>-|-|TRBJ2-7|TRBV5-8
TGTGCCAGCTCACTACCGGGGATCGGGTACTTC
CASSLPGIGYF
>-|TRBD2|TRBJ2-1|TRBV7-8
TGTGCCAGCAGCTTGGGGGACTACTCGGCTGCGCAGTTCTTC
CASSLGDYSAAQFF
>-|TRBD1|TRBJ2-3|TRBV6-2/TRBV6-3
TGTGCCAGCAGTTACGATACGGGACAGGGCACAGATACGCAGTATTTT
CASSYDTGQGTDTQYF
>-|-|TRBJ2-7|TRBV6-5
TGTGCCAGCAGTTCCCCTGCTAGCTTCTACGAGCAGTACTTC
CASSSPASFYEQYF
>-|-|TRBJ1-2|TRBV6-2/TRBV6-3
TGTGCCAGCAGTCAAGATGGACAGACTAACTATGGCTACACCTTC
CASSQDGQTNYGYTF
>-|-|TRBJ2-3|TRBV5-4
TGTGCCAGCAGCAAGACTAAAGGCGCAGATACGCAGTATTTT
CASSKTKGADTQYF
>-|TRBD1|TRBJ2-2|TRBV28
TGTGCCAGCAGTTTATCCGGGACAGGGCACACCGGGGAGCTGTTTTTT
CASSLSGTGHTGELFF
>once|TRBD1|TRBJ2-5|TRBV7-9
TGTGCCAGCAGCGCCTACCGGGACAGGGCCCAAGAGACCCAGTACTTC
CASSAYRDRAQETQYF
>-|TRBD1|TRBJ2-5|TRBV5-1
TGCGCCAGCAGCTTGGCCCTTGGGGGACAGGGAAGGGAGACCCAGTACTTC
CASSLALGGQGRETQYF
>-|-|TRBJ1-6|TRBV28
TGTGCCAGCAGTTCTCATTCACCCCTCCACTTT
CASSSHSPLHF
>-|-|TRBJ1-2|TRBV7-9
TGTGCCAGCAGCTTCGGGGGGACCTATGGCTACACCTTC
CASSFGGTYGYTF
>-|TRBD1|TRBJ1-2|TRBV19
TGTGCCAGTAGTATCGTGACAGGGAAACTATCTGGCTACACCTTC
CASSIVTGKLSGYTF
>-|-|TRBJ2-1|TRBV5-1
TGCGCCAGCAGAGAGGCCAAAATAAATGAGCAGTTCTTC
CASREAKINEQFF
>-|-|TRBJ1-4|TRBV9
TGTGCCAGCGGCTATGGACCGGACAGCCAAGATACTAATGAAAAACTGTTTTTT
CASGYGPDSQDTNEKLFF
>-|-|TRBJ1-1|TRBV4-3
TGCGCCAGCAGCCCGGGACTTAGAGCTGAAGCTTTCTTT
CASSPGLRAEAFF
>-|-|TRBJ1-2|TRBV3-1/TRBV3-2
TGTGCCAGCAGCCCCACTTCGGGTGCGAGCTACACCTTC
CASSPTSGASYTF
>-|-|TRBJ1-2|TRBV11-1
TGTGCCAGCAGCTTGGAGGGTAGGGATGGCTACACCTTC
CASSLEGRDGYTF